The 15 T cell receptor beta chains below all came from one sample that was sequenced in a study of long-term antiretroviral therapy in people with HIV. Running of the v3.0 immunoSEQ assay took place at survey level. Profiling relied on immunoSEQ multiplex PCR, and the TCRdb table lists in-frame clones only, not all of them. The table has roughly 14,000 clones, roughly 80% seen once. This sample comprised unsorted PBMCs, obtained 1.8 years before starting antiretroviral therapy. The receptors were sampled from a woman aged 40 to 50 with HIV.

This rearrangement joins TRBV27 to TRBJ2-1; maybe TRBD1 (6 bases). V was clipped by 1 base and J by 2 bases, with 9 bases between them. The CDR3 has 15 amino acids. Germline values: CDR1 MNHEY, CDR2 SMNVEV (reference sequence). CDR3 protein: CASSLWAGAYNEQFF. The CDR3 DNA reads as TGTGCCAGCAGTTTATGGGCAGGGGCCTACAATGAGCAGTTCTTC.

The chain combines TRBV7-2 with TRBJ1-2; TRBD1 is a possible D gene (6 bases). V lost 4 bases, J lost 4 bases, and 16 bases lay in between. The CDR3 has 15 amino acids. The germline V gene encodes CDR1 SGHTA and CDR2 FQGNSA. The CDR3 loop is CASSSLGAFSYGYTF. CDR3 DNA: TGTGCCAGCAGCTCTTTGGGGGCATTCAGCTATGGCTACACCTTC.

V usage is TRBV15 and J usage is TRBJ2-5; 9 bases map to TRBD2. Matching the DNA end better, TRBJ2-7 makes the J call doubtful. The CDR3 spans 16 residues. The V gene's germline CDR1 is LNHNV and CDR2 YYDKDF (reference sequence). For the CDR3, the DNA is TGTGCCACCAGCAGAGTAATAGCGGGGGTCTCCTACGAGCAGTACTTC. Translated, it gives CATSRVIAGVSYEQYF.

The chain recombines TRBV7-9 with TRBJ2-5; D ambiguous. Germline loops: CDR1 SEHNR, CDR2 FQNEAQ (reference sequence). Between the trimmed V and J ends, which lost 5 bases and 5 bases, there was a span of 9 bases. The CDR3 is 12 residues long. CDR3 DNA sequence: TGTGCCAGCAGCCCAGAAAGGGAGACCCAGTACTTC. Protein product: CASSPERETQYF.

This clone was seen a few times. This sequence joins TRBV7-9 and TRBJ2-2; tentatively, D is TRBD1 or TRBD2 (5 bases each). Germline CDR1 SEHNR, CDR2 FQNEAQ (reference sequence). The CDR3 extends over 14 amino acids. V was trimmed by 5 bases and J by 6 bases, leaving 13 bases between them. The CDR3 here is CASSGDGRPGELFF. CDR3 DNA sequence: TGTGCCAGCAGCGGGGACGGTCGTCCCGGGGAGCTGTTTTTT. The variable domain in full, completed from reference TRBV7-9 and TRBJ2-2, reads DTGVSQNPRHKITKRGQNVTFRCDPISEHNRLYWYRQTLGQGPEFLTYFQNEAQLEKSRLLSDRFSAERPKGSFSTLEIQRTEQGDSAMYLCASSGDGRPGELFFGEGSRLTVL.

J is TRBJ2-1 and V is TRBV7-9, with TRBD2 as a possible D gene (6 bases). Trimming left V 5 bases short and J 9 bases short, with 17 bases between. The V gene's germline CDR1 is SEHNR and CDR2 FQNEAQ (reference sequence). The CDR3 sequence is 14 residues long. CDR3 in amino acids: CASSPAGPSGEQFF. The DNA for the CDR3 is TGTGCCAGCAGCCCAGCGGGTCCTTCTGGTGAGCAGTTCTTC.

The chain recombines TRBV27 with TRBJ2-7, with D perhaps matching TRBD1 (5 bases). The CDR3 consists of 14 residues. Trimming stripped 0 bases from V and 3 bases from J, with 9 bases between. Per germline, CDR1 MNHEY and CDR2 SMNVEV (reference sequence). The CDR3 sequence is CASSLSGQDYEQYF. CDR3 in DNA: TGTGCCAGCAGTTTATCGGGGCAGGACTACGAGCAGTACTTC.

This chain links TRBV7-2 with TRBJ2-1, with 9 positions matching TRBD2. The V gene end was trimmed by 6 bases and the J gene end by 0 bases; junction bases not matched to a gene: 3. The CDR3 consists of 15 residues. Germline CDR1 is SGHTA and CDR2 is FQGNSA. The CDR3 coding sequence is TGTGCCAGCAGTTATAGCGGGAGCTCCTACAATGAGCAGTTCTTC. As protein: CASSYSGSSYNEQFF.

The rearrangement joins TRBV4-2 to TRBJ2-3, with TRBD2 matching 7 bases. V gave up 1 base and J gave up 0 bases; unmatched junction bases: 10. CDR3 length: 18 amino acids. Germline V gives CDR1 LGHNA, CDR2 YNFKEQ. The CDR3 DNA sequence: TGTGCCAGCAGCCAAGGACGGCTAAGCGGGACGAGCACAGATACGCAGTATTTT. Translation gives CASSQGRLSGTSTDTQYF.

The chain joins TRBV19 to TRBJ2-5, with D perhaps TRBD1 or TRBD2 (5 bases each). Trimming removed 5 bases at V and 1 base at J, with 14 bases between. This CDR3 comprises 15 residues. CDR1 is LNHDA and CDR2 is SQIVND in the germline V gene (reference sequence). CDR3 in amino acids: CASSPPGPLQETQYF. The CDR3 nucleotides read TGTGCCAGTAGTCCCCCGGGGCCCCTCCAAGAGACCCAGTACTTC. The full variable domain, completed using reference TRBV19 and TRBJ2-5, is DGGITQSPKYLFRKEGQNVTLSCEQNLNHDAMYWYRQDPGQGLRLIYYSQIVNDFQKGDIAEGYSVSREKKESFPLTVTSAQKNPTAFYLCASSPPGPLQETQYFGPGTRLLVL.

This clone was counted once. The chain combines TRBV29-1 with TRBJ1-1; the D is unclear. Trimming took off 4 bases at V and 4 bases at J, with 7 bases between the two ends. There are 11 residues in the CDR3. The germline V gene encodes CDR1 SQVTM and CDR2 ANQGSEA. CDR3 in DNA: TGCAGCGTTGTTAGGGCCACTGAAGCTTTCTTT. Amino acids: CSVVRATEAFF.

CDR3 bases: TGTGCCAGCAGCCAAGCCCTGAACACTGAAGCTTTCTTT. Translating it yields CASSQALNTEAFF. J is TRBJ1-1 and V is TRBV14, with D uncertain. Germline V gives CDR1 SGHDN, CDR2 FVKESK. This CDR3 has 13 amino acids. V lost 1 base to trimming and J lost 0 bases, with 3 bases between them.

This clone occurred once. The rearrangement uses TRBV5-6 and TRBJ2-5; D unclear. The ends were cut back, 4 bases at V and 0 bases at J, with 10 bases in the middle. The CDR3 sequence is 14 residues long. Germline assignment: CDR1 SGHDT and CDR2 YYEEEE. In nucleotides, the CDR3 is TGTGCCAGCAGCACGAACAGCAACCAAGAGACCCAGTACTTC. Amino acid sequence: CASSTNSNQETQYF.

J is TRBJ2-1 and V is TRBV5-1; D uncertain. Germline values: CDR1 SGHRS, CDR2 YFSETQ. This CDR3 spans 13 amino acids. V shed 5 bases and J shed 2 bases, with 8 bases lying between them. CDR3: CASRGGAYNEQFF. DNA for the CDR3: TGCGCCAGCAGAGGCGGAGCCTACAATGAGCAGTTCTTC.

The chain recombines TRBV4-2 with TRBJ1-2; the D is unclear. Trimming took off 0 bases at V and 4 bases at J, with 9 bases between the two ends. The germline gives CDR1 LGHNA, CDR2 YNFKEQ. The CDR3 sequence is 14 residues long. The CDR3 sequence is CASSQEGQSYGYTF. For the CDR3, the DNA is TGTGCCAGCAGCCAAGAAGGGCAGAGCTATGGCTACACCTTC.